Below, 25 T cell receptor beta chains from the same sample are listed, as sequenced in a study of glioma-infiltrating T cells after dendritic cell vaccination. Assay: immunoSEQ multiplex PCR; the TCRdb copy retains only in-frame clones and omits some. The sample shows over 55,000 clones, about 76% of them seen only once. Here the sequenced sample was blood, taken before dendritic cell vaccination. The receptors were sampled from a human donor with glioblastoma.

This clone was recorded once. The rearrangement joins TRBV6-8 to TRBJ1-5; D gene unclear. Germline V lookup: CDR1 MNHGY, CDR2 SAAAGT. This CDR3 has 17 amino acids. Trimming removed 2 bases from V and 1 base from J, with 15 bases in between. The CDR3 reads CASSYEATRPSNQPQHF. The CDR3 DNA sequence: TGTGCCAGCAGTTACGAGGCAACTCGACCAAGCAATCAGCCCCAGCATTTT.

The CDR3 sequence is CASSQSLTGDHYGYTF. The CDR3, as DNA: TGCGCCAGCAGCCAATCACTGACAGGAGACCACTATGGCTACACCTTC. This chain uses TRBV4-1 with TRBJ1-2; the D gene is possibly TRBD1 (6 bases). Looked up from germline, CDR1 is MGHRA and CDR2 is YSYEKL. Trimming left V 2 bases short and J 3 bases short, with 16 bases between. The CDR3 has 16 amino acids.

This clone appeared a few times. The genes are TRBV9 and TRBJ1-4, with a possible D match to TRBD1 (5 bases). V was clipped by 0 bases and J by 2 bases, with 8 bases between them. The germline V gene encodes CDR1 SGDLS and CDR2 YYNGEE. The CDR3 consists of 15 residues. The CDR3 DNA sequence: TGTGCCAGCAGCGTAGGGACATTTACTAATGAAAAACTGTTTTTT. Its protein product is CASSVGTFTNEKLFF.

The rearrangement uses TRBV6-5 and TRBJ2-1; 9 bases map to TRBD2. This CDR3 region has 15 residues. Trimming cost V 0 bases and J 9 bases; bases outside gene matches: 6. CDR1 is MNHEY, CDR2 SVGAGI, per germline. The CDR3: CASSYSSGGPGEQFF. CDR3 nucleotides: TGTGCCAGCAGTTACTCGAGCGGGGGGCCGGGTGAGCAGTTCTTC.

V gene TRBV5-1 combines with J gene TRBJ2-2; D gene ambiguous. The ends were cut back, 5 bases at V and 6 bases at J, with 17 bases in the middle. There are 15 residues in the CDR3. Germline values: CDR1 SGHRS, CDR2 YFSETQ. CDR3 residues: CASSFEQLSAGELFF. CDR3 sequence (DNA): TGCGCCAGCAGTTTTGAACAGCTGTCCGCCGGGGAGCTGTTTTTT.

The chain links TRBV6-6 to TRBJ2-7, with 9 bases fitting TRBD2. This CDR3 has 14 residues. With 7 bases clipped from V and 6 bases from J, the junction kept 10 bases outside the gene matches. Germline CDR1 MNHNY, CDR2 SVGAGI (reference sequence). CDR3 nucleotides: TGTGCCAGCAACCTTCAAGCGGGGGGCCCCGAGCAGTACTTC. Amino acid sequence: CASNLQAGGPEQYF.

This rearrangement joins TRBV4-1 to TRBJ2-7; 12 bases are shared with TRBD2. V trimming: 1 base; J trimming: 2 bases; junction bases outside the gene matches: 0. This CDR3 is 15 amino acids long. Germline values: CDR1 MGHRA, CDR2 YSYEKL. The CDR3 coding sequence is TGCGCCAGCAGCCAAGGGACTAGCGGGGCCTACGAGCAGTACTTC. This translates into CASSQGTSGAYEQYF.

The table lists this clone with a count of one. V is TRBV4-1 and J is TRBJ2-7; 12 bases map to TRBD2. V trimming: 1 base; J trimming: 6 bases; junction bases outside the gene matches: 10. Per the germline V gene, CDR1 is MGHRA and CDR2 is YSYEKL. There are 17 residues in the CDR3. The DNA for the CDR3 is TGCGCCAGCAGCCAAGTCGCTAGCGGGGGGGCTTTGGGCGAGCAGTACTTC. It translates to CASSQVASGGALGEQYF.

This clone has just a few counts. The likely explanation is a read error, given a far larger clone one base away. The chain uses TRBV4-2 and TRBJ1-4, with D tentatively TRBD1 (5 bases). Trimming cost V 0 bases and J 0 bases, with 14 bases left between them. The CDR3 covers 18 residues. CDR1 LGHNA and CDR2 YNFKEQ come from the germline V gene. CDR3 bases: TGTGCCAGCAGCCAAGAGGGACTCCGACGCCCAACTAATGAAAAACTGTTTTTT. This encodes CASSQEGLRRPTNEKLFF.

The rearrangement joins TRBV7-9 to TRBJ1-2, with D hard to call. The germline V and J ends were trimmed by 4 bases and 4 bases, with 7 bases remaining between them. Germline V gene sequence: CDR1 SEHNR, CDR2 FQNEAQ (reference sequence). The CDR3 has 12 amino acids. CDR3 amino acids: CASSYTGYGYTF. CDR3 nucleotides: TGTGCCAGCAGCTATACGGGCTATGGCTACACCTTC.

CDR3 DNA: TGTGCCAGCAGCCCTCAGGGTAGCGGGGTGAGGGATGAGCAGTTCTTC. Translating it yields CASSPQGSGVRDEQFF. V is TRBV7-8 and J is TRBJ2-1; TRBD2 matches 8 bases. Unmatched junction bases numbered 14, after V lost 5 bases and J lost 8 bases. The germline gives CDR1 SGHVS, CDR2 FQNEAQ. CDR3 size: 16 residues.

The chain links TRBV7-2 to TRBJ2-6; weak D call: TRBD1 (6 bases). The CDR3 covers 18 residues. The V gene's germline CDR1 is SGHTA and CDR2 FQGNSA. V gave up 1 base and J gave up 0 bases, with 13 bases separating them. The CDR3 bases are TGTGCCAGCAGCTTAGGGACAGCTTCATACTCTGGGGCCAACGTCCTGACTTTC. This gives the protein CASSLGTASYSGANVLTF.

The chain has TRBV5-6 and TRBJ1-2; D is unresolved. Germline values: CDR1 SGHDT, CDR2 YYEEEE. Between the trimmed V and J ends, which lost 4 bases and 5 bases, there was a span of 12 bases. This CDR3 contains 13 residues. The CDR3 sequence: CASSQTGDYGYTF. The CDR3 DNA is TGTGCCAGCAGCCAGACGGGAGATTATGGCTACACCTTC. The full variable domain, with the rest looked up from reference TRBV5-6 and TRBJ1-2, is DAGVTQSPTHLIKTRGQQVTLRCSPKSGHDTVSWYQQALGQGPQFIFQYYEEEERQRGNFPDRFSGHQFPNYSSELNVNALLLGDSALYLCASSQTGDYGYTFGSGTRLTVV.

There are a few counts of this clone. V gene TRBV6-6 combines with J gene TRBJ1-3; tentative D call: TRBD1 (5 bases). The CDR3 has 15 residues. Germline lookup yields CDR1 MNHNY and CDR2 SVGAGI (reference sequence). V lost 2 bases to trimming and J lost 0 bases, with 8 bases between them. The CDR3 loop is CASSYSRVSGNTIYF. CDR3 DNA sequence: TGTGCCAGCAGTTACAGCAGGGTCTCTGGAAACACCATATATTTT.

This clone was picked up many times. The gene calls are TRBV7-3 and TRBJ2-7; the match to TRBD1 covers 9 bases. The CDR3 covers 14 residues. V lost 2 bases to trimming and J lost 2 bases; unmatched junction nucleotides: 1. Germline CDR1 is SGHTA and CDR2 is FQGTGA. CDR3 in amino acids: CASSLGTGPYEQYF. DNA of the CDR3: TGTGCCAGCAGCTTAGGGACAGGGCCCTACGAGCAGTACTTC.

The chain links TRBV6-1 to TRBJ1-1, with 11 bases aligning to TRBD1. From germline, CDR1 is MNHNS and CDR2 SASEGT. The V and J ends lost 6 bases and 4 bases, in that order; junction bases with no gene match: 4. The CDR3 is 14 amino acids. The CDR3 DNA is TGTGCCAGCAGCCGGGACAGGGGGATCACTGAAGCTTTCTTT. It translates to CASSRDRGITEAFF.

The CDR3 DNA follows: TGTGCCAGCAGCTCCATGACAGACTCTGGAAACACCATATATTTT. Protein sequence: CASSSMTDSGNTIYF. The V gene is TRBV7-8, the J gene TRBJ1-3; weak D call: TRBD1 (5 bases). Germline CDR1 is SGHVS and CDR2 is FQNEAQ. The CDR3 runs 15 residues. The ends were cut back, 4 bases at V and 0 bases at J, with 10 bases in the middle. Based on the CDR3 plus reference TRBV7-8 and TRBJ1-3, the full variable domain is GAGVSQSPRYKVAKRGQDVALRCDPISGHVSLFWYQQALGQGPEFLTYFQNEAQLDKSGLPSDRFFAERPEGSVSTLKIQRTQQEDSAVYLCASSSMTDSGNTIYFGEGSWLTVV.

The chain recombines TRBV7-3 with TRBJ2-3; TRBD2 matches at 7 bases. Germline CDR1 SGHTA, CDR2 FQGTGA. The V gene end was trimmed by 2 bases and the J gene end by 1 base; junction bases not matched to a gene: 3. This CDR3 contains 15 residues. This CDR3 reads CASSLLGGGTDTQYF. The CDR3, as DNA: TGTGCCAGCAGCTTATTGGGGGGGGGCACAGATACGCAGTATTTT. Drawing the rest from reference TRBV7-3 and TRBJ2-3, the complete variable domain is GAGVSQTPSNKVTEKGKYVELRCDPISGHTALYWYRQSLGQGPEFLIYFQGTGAADDSGLPNDRFFAVRPEGSVSTLKIQRTERGDSAVYLCASSLLGGGTDTQYFGPGTRLTVL.

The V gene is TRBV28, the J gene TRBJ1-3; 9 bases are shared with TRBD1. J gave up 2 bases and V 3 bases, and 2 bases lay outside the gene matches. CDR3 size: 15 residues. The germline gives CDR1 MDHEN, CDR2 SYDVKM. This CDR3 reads CASSLDRGTGNTIYF. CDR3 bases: TGTGCCAGCAGTTTGGACAGGGGTACTGGAAACACCATATATTTT.

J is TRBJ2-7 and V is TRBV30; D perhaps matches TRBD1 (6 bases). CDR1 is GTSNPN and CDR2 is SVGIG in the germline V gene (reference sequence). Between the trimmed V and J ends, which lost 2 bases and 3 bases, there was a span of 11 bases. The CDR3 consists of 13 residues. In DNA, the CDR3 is TGTGCCTGGAGTCCGGGACACGGCTACGAGCAGTACTTC. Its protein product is CAWSPGHGYEQYF.

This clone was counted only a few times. The CDR3 nucleotides read TGTGCCAGTAGTAGTTCAGGGGGGAGGACTGAAGCTTTCTTT. Translation: CASSSSGGRTEAFF. The J gene is TRBJ1-1, the V gene TRBV19, with 7 bases aligning to TRBD1. The CDR3 extends over 14 amino acids. Germline V gives CDR1 LNHDA, CDR2 SQIVND (reference sequence). After removal of 4 bases from V and 5 bases from J, the junction contained 7 bases not matched to a gene.

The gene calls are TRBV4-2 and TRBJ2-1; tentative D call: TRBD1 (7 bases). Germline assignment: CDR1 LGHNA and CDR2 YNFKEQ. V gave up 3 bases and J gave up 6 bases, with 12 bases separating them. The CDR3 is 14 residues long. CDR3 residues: CASSHQGGVNEQFF. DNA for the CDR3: TGTGCCAGCAGCCACCAGGGGGGAGTCAATGAGCAGTTCTTC.

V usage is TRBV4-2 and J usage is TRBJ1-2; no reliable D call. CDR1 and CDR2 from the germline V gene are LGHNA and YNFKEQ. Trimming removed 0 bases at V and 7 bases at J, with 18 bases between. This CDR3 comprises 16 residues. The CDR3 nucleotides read TGTGCCAGCAGCCAAGATTTTTTTGGGCAGTCCGCTGGCTACACCTTC. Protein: CASSQDFFGQSAGYTF.

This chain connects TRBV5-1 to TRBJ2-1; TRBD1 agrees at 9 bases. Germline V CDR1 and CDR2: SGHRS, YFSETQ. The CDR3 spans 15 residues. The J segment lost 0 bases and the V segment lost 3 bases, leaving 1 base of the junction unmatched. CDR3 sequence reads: CASSWDRASYNEQFF. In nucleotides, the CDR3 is TGCGCCAGCAGCTGGGACAGGGCCTCCTACAATGAGCAGTTCTTC.

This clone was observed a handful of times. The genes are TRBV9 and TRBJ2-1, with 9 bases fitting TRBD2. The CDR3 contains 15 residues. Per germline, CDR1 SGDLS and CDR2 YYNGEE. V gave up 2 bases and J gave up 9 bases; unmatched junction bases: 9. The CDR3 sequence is CASSVAGGGLGEQFF. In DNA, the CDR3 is TGTGCCAGCAGCGTTGCGGGGGGGGGCCTCGGTGAGCAGTTCTTC. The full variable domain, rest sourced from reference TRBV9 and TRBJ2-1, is DSGVTQTPKHLITATGQRVTLRCSPRSGDLSVYWYQQSLDQGLQFLIQYYNGEERAKGNILERFSAQQFPDLHSELNLSSLELGDSALYFCASSVAGGGLGEQFFGPGTRLTVL.